Listed here are 17 T cell receptor beta chains from one sample, sequenced in a study of OX40 agonist ivuxolimab in advanced cancers. Clones were sequenced by immunoSEQ multiplex PCR, and TCRdb holds only the in-frame ones, with some missing. This table holds over 70,000 clones, roughly 80% found once. The source material was CD4+ or CD8+ T cells sorted from blood, sampled in a trial of the OX40 agonist ivuxolimab. These receptors came from an adult with an advanced solid tumor such as melanoma, head and neck, liver or kidney cancer.

The chain uses TRBV19 and TRBJ1-1, with no clear D. Looked up from germline, CDR1 is LNHDA and CDR2 is SQIVND (reference sequence). CDR3 length: 14 amino acids. Trimming stripped 0 bases from V and 4 bases from J, with 9 bases between. The CDR3 sequence: CASSIDRESTEAFF. The CDR3 DNA reads as TGTGCCAGTAGTATAGATCGAGAGAGCACTGAAGCTTTCTTT. Full variable domain (remainder filled in from reference TRBV19 and TRBJ1-1): DGGITQSPKYLFRKEGQNVTLSCEQNLNHDAMYWYRQDPGQGLRLIYYSQIVNDFQKGDIAEGYSVSREKKESFPLTVTSAQKNPTAFYLCASSIDRESTEAFFGQGTRLTVV.

This chain links TRBV7-9 with TRBJ1-5, with 8 bases that match TRBD1. There are 15 residues in the CDR3. Trimming took 5 bases from V and 9 from J; bases not matched to a gene: 12. The germline V gene has CDR1 SEHNR and CDR2 FQNEAQ (reference sequence). In DNA form, the CDR3 reads TGTGCCAGCAGCCCTCCGGGACAGGTTGACGGGCCCCAGCATTTT. Protein sequence: CASSPPGQVDGPQHF.

This clone was seen a few times. V is TRBV2 and J is TRBJ1-1, with TRBD1 as a possible D gene (5 bases). V lost 8 bases and J lost 2, with 15 bases in between. The CDR3 has 14 residues. Germline CDR1 reads SNHLY; CDR2 reads FYNNEI. CDR3 protein: CASRRERGNTEAFF. The DNA of the CDR3 is TGTGCCAGCCGCCGGGAAAGGGGAAACACTGAAGCTTTCTTT. The full variable domain, completed using reference TRBV2 and TRBJ1-1, is EPEVTQTPSHQVTQMGQEVILRCVPISNHLYFYWYRQILGQKVEFLVSFYNNEISEKSEIFDDQFSVERPDGSNFTLKIRSTKLEDSAMYFCASRRERGNTEAFFGQGTRLTVV.

The chain carries TRBV19 and TRBJ2-1, with 10 nucleotides matching TRBD1. The CDR3 sequence is 13 residues long. Losses at the gene ends were 9 bases for V and 7 bases for J; bases not matched to a gene: 6. Germline V CDR1 and CDR2: LNHDA, SQIVND (reference sequence). In DNA form, the CDR3 reads TGTGCCAGCAGACAGGGGGCGATAAATGAGCAGTTCTTC. Translation: CASRQGAINEQFF.

The chain carries TRBV19 and TRBJ2-1; 14 nucleotides line up with TRBD2. The CDR3 sequence is 17 residues long. Germline V gene sequence: CDR1 LNHDA, CDR2 SQIVND (reference sequence). J lost 7 bases, V lost 5 bases, and 10 bases had no gene match. CDR3 nucleotides: TGTGCCAGTAGTCCGCGGACTAGCGGGAGGCTAGGAAATGAGCAGTTCTTC. Protein sequence: CASSPRTSGRLGNEQFF.

The V and J genes are TRBV27 and TRBJ1-2, with a possible D match to TRBD1 (5 bases). The CDR3 extends over 14 amino acids. Germline V gene data show CDR1 as MNHEY and CDR2 as SMNVEV (reference sequence). V lost 0 bases to trimming and J lost 4 bases, with 9 bases between them. The CDR3 protein is CASSLSGRVYGYTF. The CDR3 DNA sequence: TGTGCCAGCAGTTTATCGGGCAGGGTCTATGGCTACACCTTC.

This clone was seen just once. The chain carries TRBV5-6 and TRBJ2-2, with a possible D match to TRBD2 (5 bases). V was trimmed by 1 base and J by 1 base, leaving 11 bases between them. The CDR3 runs 16 residues. CDR1 and CDR2 (germline): SGHDT, YYEEEE. Here the CDR3 DNA reads TGTGCCAGCAGCTTGCGTCTGGCGGGGAACACCGGGGAGCTGTTTTTT. Its translation is CASSLRLAGNTGELFF.

This clone was found a few times. The chain links TRBV10-3 to TRBJ1-2, with D possibly being TRBD1 (6 bases). Germline CDR1 reads ENHRY; CDR2 reads SYGVKD. CDR3 size: 15 residues. V dropped 5 bases and J dropped 3 bases, with 16 bases sitting between them. The DNA of the CDR3 is TGTGCCATCAGTCCCACCGGGGGGGGCGACTATGGCTACACCTTC. Translated, it gives CAISPTGGGDYGYTF.

The genes are TRBV9 and TRBJ2-5, with D perhaps matching TRBD1 (6 bases). Between the trimmed V and J ends, which lost 4 bases and 1 base, there was a span of 14 bases. In germline, CDR1 is SGDLS, CDR2 YYNGEE. This CDR3 comprises 15 residues. The CDR3 DNA follows: TGTGCCAGCAGCCCAATTACAGGGCCCCAAGAGACCCAGTACTTC. It encodes CASSPITGPQETQYF.

The chain carries TRBV19 and TRBJ2-2; TRBD1 agrees at 7 bases. V lost 4 bases to trimming and J lost 1 base; unmatched junction nucleotides: 3. The CDR3 totals 15 residues. Germline V gene lookup returns CDR1 LNHDA and CDR2 SQIVND (reference sequence). Written as DNA, the CDR3 is TGTGCCAGTAGTAAGGGACAGATGAACACCGGGGAGCTGTTTTTT. Amino acid sequence: CASSKGQMNTGELFF.

This chain joins TRBV6-1 and TRBJ1-5; TRBD1 matches 11 bases. Germline CDR1 and CDR2: MNHNS and SASEGT. V lost 4 bases to trimming and J lost 5 bases; unmatched junction nucleotides: 4. This CDR3 comprises 15 residues. CDR3 sequence: CASSGGQGAYQPQHF. The CDR3 nucleotides read TGTGCCAGCAGTGGAGGACAGGGGGCATATCAGCCCCAGCATTTT.

The sample holds a few counts of this clone. The chain links TRBV27 to TRBJ1-4, with D possibly TRBD1 on 6 matching bases. Germline loops: CDR1 MNHEY, CDR2 SMNVEV (reference sequence). V lost 5 bases to trimming and J lost 4 bases, with 14 bases between them. The CDR3 has 15 residues. In DNA, the CDR3 is TGTGCCAGCAGTCCTGGACAGTCAGATAATGAAAAACTGTTTTTT. Translated, it gives CASSPGQSDNEKLFF.

The chain employs TRBV27 and TRBJ1-1; no clear D. The length of the CDR3 is 13 residues. The germline V gene encodes CDR1 MNHEY and CDR2 SMNVEV (reference sequence). Trimming cost V 6 bases and J 2 bases, with 10 bases left between them. CDR3 sequence: CASRRQGNTEAFF. CDR3 sequence (DNA): TGTGCCAGCAGGCGACAAGGAAACACTGAAGCTTTCTTT.

The rearrangement uses TRBV18 and TRBJ2-6; D unresolved. CDR1 KGHSH and CDR2 LQKENI come from the germline V gene. The V end lost 1 base, the J end lost 3 bases, and 7 bases lay between the germline ends. The CDR3 runs 15 residues. This CDR3 reads CASSPQGYGANVLTF. The CDR3 DNA is TGTGCCAGCTCACCACAGGGTTATGGGGCCAACGTCCTGACTTTC. Full variable domain (rest looked up from reference TRBV18 and TRBJ2-6): NAGVMQNPRHLVRRRGQEARLRCSPMKGHSHVYWYRQLPEEGLKFMVYLQKENIIDESGMPKERFSAEFPKEGPSILRIQQVVRGDSAAYFCASSPQGYGANVLTFGAGSRLTVL.

This chain uses TRBV19 with TRBJ2-6; D remains ambiguous. Germline assignment: CDR1 LNHDA and CDR2 SQIVND (reference sequence). CDR3 length: 20 residues. The V end was cut by 5 bases, the J end by 0 bases, with 23 bases between. CDR3 bases: TGTGCCAGTAGTTCGAGGACCTACGAAACGATGGGCTCTGGGGCCAACGTCCTGACTTTC. Amino acids: CASSSRTYETMGSGANVLTF.

The rearrangement uses TRBV7-9 and TRBJ2-1; TRBD1 matches 8 bases. Germline V gene lookup returns CDR1 SEHNR and CDR2 FQNEAQ (reference sequence). J was trimmed by 6 bases and V by 5 bases; bases with no gene match: 9. This CDR3 region has 15 residues. The CDR3 spells CASSRGQGGTNEQFF. In nucleotides, the CDR3 is TGTGCCAGCAGCAGAGGACAGGGCGGGACCAATGAGCAGTTCTTC.

The chain links TRBV19 to TRBJ2-3, with TRBD2 identical over 14 bases. The CDR3 consists of 16 residues. Per the germline V gene, CDR1 is LNHDA and CDR2 is SQIVND (reference sequence). Trimming at V came to 5 bases and at J to 10 bases, leaving 11 bases not matched to a gene. In DNA form, the CDR3 reads TGTGCCAGTAGTTTAACCGGGACTAGCGGGAGATCGCCGCAGTATTTT. As protein: CASSLTGTSGRSPQYF.